The 13 T cell receptor beta chains below come from one sample, sequenced in a study of blood T cell repertoires in COVID-19. Sequencing was performed with immunoSEQ multiplex PCR; in TCRdb, only in-frame clones are kept and a portion is missing. This table holds fewer than 250,000 clones, about 82% found once. Sample: peripheral blood. These receptors were collected from a woman aged 55-69 years with active or convalescent COVID-19.

The J gene is TRBJ2-7, the V gene TRBV19, with 12 bases identical to TRBD1. CDR1 LNHDA and CDR2 SQIVND come from the germline V gene (reference sequence). This CDR3 contains 14 residues. The junction had 6 bases not matched to a gene; V was cut back by 10 bases and J by 2 bases. The CDR3 bases are TGTGCCAAAGCGGGACAGGGGGCCACCTACGAGCAGTACGTC. Protein product: CAKAGQGATYEQYV.

The rearrangement joins TRBV5-1 to TRBJ2-1; the match to TRBD2 covers 8 bases. V was clipped by 4 bases and J by 0 bases; unmatched bases: 6. CDR1 SGHRS and CDR2 YFSETQ come from the germline V gene. This CDR3 has 16 residues. The CDR3 is CASSPIAGTSYNEQFF. Here the CDR3 DNA reads TGCGCCAGCAGCCCCATAGCGGGAACCTCCTACAATGAGCAGTTCTTC.

The V gene is TRBV11-2, the J gene TRBJ1-2, with D tentatively TRBD1 (6 bases). Germline V gene data show CDR1 as SGHAT and CDR2 as FQNNGV. This CDR3 is 15 amino acids long. V was shortened by 6 bases and J by 5 bases, with 19 bases between the two germline ends. The DNA for the CDR3 is TGTGCCAGCAGTCCAGCCCCAGGGGCCGGTTATGGCTACACCTTC. Protein product: CASSPAPGAGYGYTF.

The chain uses TRBV6-6 and TRBJ2-1; 10 nucleotides match TRBD1. This CDR3 region has 15 residues. The germline gives CDR1 MNHNY, CDR2 SVGAGI (reference sequence). V lost 6 bases and J lost 2; bases outside the gene matches: 4. The CDR3 DNA reads TGTGCCAGCAGGTCCGGGACAGGGGCCTACAATGAGCAGTTCTTC. Translated, it gives CASRSGTGAYNEQFF.

A remark on this clone: The same CDR3 arises from other DNA sequences in this sample as well. V and J are TRBV9 and TRBJ2-1; 10 bases map to TRBD1. The CDR3 has 15 amino acids. Germline V CDR1 and CDR2: SGDLS, YYNGEE. J lost 7 bases, V lost 0 bases, and 4 bases had no gene match. The CDR3 is CASSVGTGGWNEQFF. CDR3 DNA: TGTGCCAGCAGCGTAGGGACAGGGGGTTGGAATGAGCAGTTCTTC.

The J gene is TRBJ2-2, the V gene TRBV27; D not certain. The CDR3 length is 14 residues. Trimming took 3 bases from V and 4 from J, leaving 9 bases between them. Germline CDR1 reads MNHEY; CDR2 reads SMNVEV (reference sequence). The DNA for the CDR3 is TGTGCCAGCAGTTTCCGGTATAGCACCGGGGAGCTGTTTTTT. It is translated as CASSFRYSTGELFF.

The chain has TRBV28 and TRBJ1-1; D remains ambiguous. Germline lookup yields CDR1 MDHEN and CDR2 SYDVKM. The CDR3 loop spans 14 amino acids. The ends were cut back, 1 base at V and 7 bases at J, with 13 bases in the middle. The CDR3 loop is CASSLLAGPSEAFF. The CDR3 bases are TGTGCCAGCAGTTTATTAGCCGGCCCCAGTGAAGCTTTCTTT.

The J gene is TRBJ2-1, the V gene TRBV20-1; D may be TRBD2 (6 bases). Trimming stripped 3 bases from V and 12 bases from J, with 12 bases between. The CDR3 has 11 amino acids. Germline loops: CDR1 DFQATT, CDR2 SNEGSKA (reference sequence). CDR3: CSAREGSRQFF. CDR3 coding DNA: TGCAGTGCTAGGGAGGGATCACGGCAGTTCTTC.

This clone was seen a single time. The chain recombines TRBV19 with TRBJ2-4; D ambiguous. The CDR3 extends over 14 amino acids. The germline CDR1 and CDR2 sequences are LNHDA and SQIVND (reference sequence). V lost 3 bases and J lost 3, with 9 bases in between. CDR3 bases: TGTGCCAGTAGTATCGGCTCGGGCAAAAACATTCAGTACTTC. This translates into CASSIGSGKNIQYF.

The chain uses TRBV30 and TRBJ2-5; 15 bases match TRBD2. Germline V gene sequence: CDR1 GTSNPN, CDR2 SVGIG (reference sequence). J was trimmed by 5 bases and V by 4 bases; bases with no gene match: 8. The CDR3 runs 16 residues. The CDR3 sequence is CAWTPGLAGGGETQYF. In nucleotides, the CDR3 is TGTGCCTGGACCCCGGGACTAGCGGGAGGCGGGGAGACCCAGTACTTC.

The chain carries TRBV13 and TRBJ2-3; D might be TRBD2 (6 bases). The V end was cut by 3 bases, the J end by 2 bases, with 9 bases between. The CDR3 length is 14 residues. Germline V gene data show CDR1 as PRHDT and CDR2 as FYEKMQ (reference sequence). The CDR3 sequence: CASSLSGPTDTQYF. CDR3 DNA sequence: TGTGCCAGCAGCTTGAGCGGGCCCACAGATACGCAGTATTTT.

The rearrangement joins TRBV11-2 to TRBJ1-1; TRBD1 agrees at 11 bases. The trim removed 5 bases at V and 10 bases at J, leaving 6 bases unmatched. Germline V gives CDR1 SGHAT, CDR2 FQNNGV. The CDR3 contains 13 residues. CDR3 protein: CASSPGQGARAFF. CDR3 nucleotide sequence: TGTGCCAGCAGCCCCGGACAGGGGGCGAGAGCTTTCTTT.

The J gene is TRBJ2-5, the V gene TRBV28, with D tentatively TRBD1 (6 bases). In germline, CDR1 is MDHEN, CDR2 SYDVKM. CDR3 size: 15 residues. V was shortened by 5 bases and J by 1 base, with 14 bases between the two germline ends. CDR3 nucleotide sequence: TGTGCCAGCAGTCTGAGATGGACAGTCCAAGAGACCCAGTACTTC. Translated: CASSLRWTVQETQYF.